The TCR beta chain described here comes from a study of blood T cell repertoires in COVID-19. Looking at the study overall: Samples representing acute and convalescent COVID-19 were sourced from the United States, Italy and Spain.

The CDR3 contains 21 residues. V dropped 2 bases and J dropped 0 bases, with 23 bases sitting between them. Looked up from germline, CDR1 is PRHDT and CDR2 is FYEKMQ (reference sequence). This clone came up once. Authors' analysis steps: Reference gene primer amplification gave nucleated cell count estimates. The protocol was immunoSEQ multiplex PCR, while the TCRdb copy is restricted to in-frame clones and leaves out a portion. The V and J calls and clone size come from that table; D and trimming were worked out from the DNA. The data hold roughly 390,000 clones, with approximately 87% observed a single time.

This chain links TRBV13 with TRBJ2-6; a weak D match, TRBD2 (6 bases). Sequenced: peripheral blood. The sequence was collected from a woman between 25 and 40 years old with COVID-19, enrolled during active disease. The CDR3 nucleotides are TGTGCCAGCAGCTTAAACGGTGGGCGGGACTCGAGGGGCTCTGGGGCCAACGTCCTGACTTTC. It codes for CASSLNGGRDSRGSGANVLTF.